Sequencing of this T cell receptor (beta chain) was carried out in a study of shared clonotypes between healthy human individuals. Study outcomes and limitations: About 5% of naive CD4 clonotypes were shared across four donors.

The germline V gene encodes CDR1 MDHEN and CDR2 SYDVKM. V was clipped by 5 bases and J by 0 bases, with 14 bases between them. The CDR3 sequence is 15 residues long. Naive CD8 cells lacked CD45RO, underwent positive selection for CCR7 and left out terminally differentiated effector memory CD45RA+ cells. Concerning this clone: Its antigen remains unidentified.

Sequenced by immunoSEQ multiplex PCR; TCRdb stores in-frame clones only, minus some. The top ten clones hold around 1.8% of a sample with a few million clones, 80% to 95% of them seen once. The receptor was derived from a man younger than 30 in good health. Some clones in this sample may be carry-over from other donors' samples. This rearrangement joins TRBV28 to TRBJ2-7; D is undetermined. Sequenced input: naive CD8+ T cells from PBMCs. The CDR3 here is CASSPRVFSSYEQYF. The CDR3 DNA sequence: TGTGCCAGCAGTCCCCGGGTCTTTAGCTCCTACGAGCAGTACTTC. The full variable domain, its missing parts supplied by reference TRBV28 and TRBJ2-7, is DVKVTQSSRYLVKRTGEKVFLECVQDMDHENMFWYRQDPGLGLRLIYFSYDVKMKEKGDIPEGYSVSREKKERFSLILESASTNQTSMYLCASSPRVFSSYEQYFGPGTRLTVT.